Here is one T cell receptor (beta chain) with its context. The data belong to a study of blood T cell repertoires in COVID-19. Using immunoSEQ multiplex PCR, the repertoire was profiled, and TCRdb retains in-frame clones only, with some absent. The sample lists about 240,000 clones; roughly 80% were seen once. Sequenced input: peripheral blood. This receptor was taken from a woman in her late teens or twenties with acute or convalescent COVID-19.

CDR3 sequence (DNA): TGCGCCAGCAGCCCATCACTAGCGGGAGGTAGCACAGATACGCAGTATTTT. Protein: CASSPSLAGGSTDTQYF. J is TRBJ2-3 and V is TRBV5-1, with TRBD2 matching 12 bases. This CDR3 region has 17 residues. The V and J ends lost 4 bases and 0 bases, in that order; junction bases with no gene match: 6. CDR1 and CDR2 from the germline V gene are SGHRS and YFSETQ.